This T cell receptor beta chain stems from a study of vaccination and CD4 T cells after COVID-19. Points from the study as a whole: Convalescent patients gained a median about 85% of their reactive clones only post-vaccination.

Scientists ran DNA taken from cultured CD4+ T cells through the Oncomine TCR Beta short-read assay for sequencing. In TCRdb, the PCR reads were re-called with MiXCR into one record per CDR3 protein. The top ten clones hold 22% of a sample with approximately 8,100 distinct CDR3 sequences, roughly three fifths of them seen once. This clonotype appeared a single time. What it binds is unknown. The CDR3 is made up of 14 amino acids. V gave up 5 bases and J gave up 1 base; unmatched junction bases: 5. CDR1 and CDR2 (germline): DFQATT, SNEGSKA (reference sequence). Treatment defined: roughly ten-day PBMC culture with coronavirus spike peptide pools or control peptides (ViraFEST assay).

What was sequenced was CD4+ T cells from blood, cultured in vitro. The origin of this receptor is a human donor who had recovered from COVID-19. The chain employs TRBV20-1 and TRBJ1-1; 9 nucleotides align to TRBD1. The chain's CDR3 is CSAGRGQGNTEAFF. CDR3 bases: TGCAGTGCTGGAAGGGGACAGGGGAACACTGAAGCTTTCTTT.